This T cell receptor beta chain was observed in a study of quantifying T cell responses using KT2 cells. Study in general: RNA was reverse transcribed with TCR alpha and beta constant-region primers. Estimated efficiency of the T4 ligation step was above 9.5% under optimum conditions. Findings and caveats of the study: Very high KT2 spike-in numbers caused saturation in KT2 sequence detection. The number of KT2 alpha and beta sequences was a linear function of input KT2 cells.

On this clonotype itself: Antigen: not known.

A single-stranded UMI oligo with SP2 sequence was ligated to cDNA 3' ends. An equimolar mix of RC1.1 and RC1.2 primed the beta chain across TRBC1 and TRBC2. TCRdb reprocessed the UMI-ligation and nested PCR reads via MiXCR and lists one record per CDR3 protein. The sample contains about 41,000 distinct CDR3 sequences, about 17% of which appear only once. Fixed numbers of PBMC received varying amounts of KT2 cells. The CDR3 sequence is 15 residues long. The germline V gene encodes CDR1 SEHNR and CDR2 FQNEAQ (reference sequence). V was clipped by 7 bases and J by 5 bases; unmatched bases: 13. This TCR came from a human donor. This chain joins TRBV7-9 and TRBJ2-7; 8 nucleotides match TRBD2. Sequencing input: PBMCs spiked with cells of the T cell clone KT2. CDR3 sequence: CASTNAREGTHEQYF. CDR3 nucleotide sequence: TGTGCCAGCACCAACGCCCGGGAGGGGACCCACGAGCAGTACTTC.